This entry lists 27 T cell receptor beta chains sequenced from one sample in a study of blood T cell repertoires in COVID-19. Here immunoSEQ multiplex PCR was the method, and the copy in TCRdb shows in-frame clones only, minus some. This sample carries 350,000 or so clones, 90% of them seen once, and the ten largest clones take 6.5%. The specimen was peripheral blood. These receptors came from a young man with active or convalescent COVID-19.

This chain connects TRBV7-2 to TRBJ1-5, with D unresolved. The CDR3 loop spans 13 amino acids. Germline loops: CDR1 SGHTA, CDR2 FQGNSA. With 8 bases removed from V and 2 bases from J, the gap between germline ends came to 10 bases. CDR3 sequence: CASRGEGNQPQHF. In nucleotides, the CDR3 is TGTGCCAGCCGAGGAGAGGGCAATCAGCCCCAGCATTTT.

The V and J genes are TRBV7-8 and TRBJ1-6; D is perhaps TRBD1 (6 bases). Germline V gene data show CDR1 as SGHVS and CDR2 as FQNEAQ. The CDR3 totals 17 residues. Trimming left V 1 base short and J 7 bases short, with 17 bases between. The CDR3 DNA follows: TGTGCCAGCAGCTTAGGGGGTTTCAGGGGATTAAATTCACCCCTCCACTTT. Amino acids: CASSLGGFRGLNSPLHF.

The rearrangement uses TRBV29-1 and TRBJ1-2, with unresolved D. The V end was cut by 3 bases, the J end by 4 bases, with 6 bases between. This CDR3 contains 11 residues. Germline V CDR1 and CDR2: SQVTM, ANQGSEA. CDR3 residues: CSVEFSYGYTF. The DNA for the CDR3 is TGCAGCGTTGAGTTCAGCTATGGCTACACCTTC.

The chain links TRBV2 to TRBJ2-5, with 7 bases matching TRBD2. The CDR3 extends over 16 amino acids. The V segment lost 3 bases and the J segment 5 bases; nucleotides outside the gene matches: 12. Germline CDR1 reads SNHLY; CDR2 reads FYNNEI. CDR3 residues: CASSDGGERESETQYF. The CDR3 coding sequence is TGTGCCAGCAGTGATGGGGGAGAGCGGGAAAGCGAGACCCAGTACTTC.

The chain combines TRBV7-8 with TRBJ2-7, with 12 positions matching TRBD2. The length of the CDR3 is 16 residues. The germline CDR1 and CDR2 sequences are SGHVS and FQNEAQ. V shed 3 bases, J shed 0 bases, and the junction held 3 bases outside the gene matches. CDR3 region: CASSFSLAGGSYEQYF. CDR3 nucleotide sequence: TGTGCCAGCAGCTTCTCACTAGCGGGGGGCTCCTACGAGCAGTACTTC.

The V and J genes are TRBV3-1 (or the pseudogene TRBV3-2) and TRBJ2-7, with 12 bases lining up with TRBD1. Germline V lookup: CDR1 LGHDT, CDR2 YNNKEL (reference sequence). The CDR3 covers 16 residues. J lost 5 bases, V lost 4 bases, and 9 bases had no gene match. The CDR3 loop reads CASSPYPGQGAHEQYF. CDR3 DNA sequence: TGTGCCAGCAGCCCGTATCCGGGACAGGGGGCCCACGAGCAGTACTTC.

The chain has TRBV5-1 and TRBJ2-7; 8 bases are shared with TRBD1. J was trimmed by 4 bases and V by 1 base; bases with no gene match: 7. The CDR3 runs to 15 residues. Germline CDR1 SGHRS, CDR2 YFSETQ. In DNA, the CDR3 is TGCGCCAGCAGCTTGACGAGACAGGGGATTTACGAGCAGTACTTC. Encoded protein: CASSLTRQGIYEQYF. Looking up the rest from reference TRBV5-1 and TRBJ2-7 gives the full variable domain: KAGVTQTPRYLIKTRGQQVTLSCSPISGHRSVSWYQQTPGQGLQFLFEYFSETQRNKGNFPGRFSGRQFSNSRSEMNVSTLELGDSALYLCASSLTRQGIYEQYFGPGTRLTVT.

The CDR3: CASRPRTGRQTQYF. The DNA for the CDR3 is TGTGCCAGCAGACCTCGGACAGGGCGGCAGACCCAGTACTTC. This chain links TRBV28 with TRBJ2-5; 8 positions agree with TRBD1. From germline, CDR1 is MDHEN and CDR2 SYDVKM. The CDR3 extends over 14 amino acids. V shed 6 bases and J 6 bases; nucleotides not matched to a gene: 9.

The V and J genes are TRBV11-3 and TRBJ2-5, with unresolved D. This CDR3 comprises 13 residues. The V gene's germline CDR1 is SGHNT and CDR2 YENEEA. V lost 0 bases and J lost 5, with 7 bases in between. The CDR3 sequence: CASSLDPGETQYF. The CDR3 region has the DNA TGTGCCAGCAGCTTAGATCCCGGGGAGACCCAGTACTTC. The full variable domain, rest sourced from reference TRBV11-3 and TRBJ2-5, is EAGVVQSPRYKIIEKKQPVAFWCNPISGHNTLYWYLQNLGQGPELLIRYENEEAVDDSQLPKDRFSAERLKGVDSTLKIQPAELGDSAVYLCASSLDPGETQYFGPGTRLLVL.

The chain carries TRBV20-1 and TRBJ2-1; D is ambiguous. CDR1 is DFQATT and CDR2 is SNEGSKA in the germline V gene (reference sequence). The CDR3 spans 15 residues. Trimming pared 3 bases from V and 10 bases from J, leaving 22 bases between. The CDR3 reads CSASKFGGRTLEQFF. The CDR3 DNA sequence: TGCAGTGCTAGTAAATTTGGCGGCCGAACCCTAGAGCAGTTCTTC.

The chain uses TRBV19 and TRBJ1-2, with D unresolved. The CDR3 length is 12 residues. CDR1 is LNHDA, CDR2 SQIVND, per germline (reference sequence). Trimming pared 6 bases from V and 2 bases from J, leaving 7 bases between. The CDR3 bases are TGTGCCAGTAGCTCCTTGAACTATGGCTACACCTTC. Translating it yields CASSSLNYGYTF.

V and J are TRBV24-1 and TRBJ1-2; D is possibly TRBD1 (6 bases). CDR1 and CDR2 (germline): KGHDR, SFDVKD. With 4 bases removed from V and 6 bases from J, the gap between germline ends came to 17 bases. CDR3 length: 15 residues. The CDR3, as DNA: TGTGCCACCAGTGACGCCGCCGGACAGAGGCATGGCTACACCTTC. Encoded protein: CATSDAAGQRHGYTF.

As concerns this clone: The junction departs from the called germline gene at one end, perhaps through a read error. V is TRBV5-1 and J is TRBJ2-1; the D is unclear. The V gene's germline CDR1 is SGHRS and CDR2 YFSETQ. There are 13 residues in the CDR3. This chain's CDR3 is CASSLNKYSEQFF. The CDR3 DNA follows: TGCGCCAGCAGCTTGAATAAGTACAGTGAGCAGTTCTTC.

The V call is TRBV7-9, the J call TRBJ1-1; D not resolved. Trimming cost V 10 bases and J 0 bases, with 9 bases left between them. Germline lookup yields CDR1 SEHNR and CDR2 FQNEAQ (reference sequence). CDR3 length: 12 amino acids. The CDR3 sequence: CATRRVNTEAFF. The DNA for the CDR3 is TGTGCCACCCGGCGGGTGAACACTGAAGCTTTCTTT.

This clone was seen once. The junction shows a germline mismatch at one end, possibly a read error. CDR3 in DNA: TGTGCCAGCAGCTCTCCAAACTATGACTACACCTTC. Translating gives CASSSPNYDYTF. V and J are TRBV7-2 and TRBJ1-2; D not resolved. The germline V gene has CDR1 SGHTA and CDR2 FQGNSA. The CDR3 extends over 12 amino acids.

This sequence joins TRBV29-1 and TRBJ2-5; 9 bases align to TRBD1. V was pared by 5 bases and J by 3 bases, with 10 bases of the junction left unmatched. Germline-derived CDR1 and CDR2 are SQVTM and ANQGSEA. The CDR3 is 15 residues long. The CDR3 sequence is CSVPGQGFWEETQYF. DNA for the CDR3: TGCAGCGTTCCGGGACAGGGTTTCTGGGAAGAGACCCAGTACTTC.

The chain carries TRBV4-1 and TRBJ1-4; D remains unclear. CDR1 MGHRA and CDR2 YSYEKL come from the germline V gene. With 3 bases removed from V and 3 bases from J, the gap between germline ends came to 8 bases. CDR3 length equals 14 residues. CDR3 in DNA: TGCGCCAGCAGCCAGGAGTTCGCTAATGAAAAACTGTTTTTT. It is translated as CASSQEFANEKLFF.

The chain carries TRBV27 and TRBJ1-5; D is unresolved. The V and J ends lost 6 bases and 0 bases respectively, with 9 bases between them. The CDR3 runs 14 residues. The germline V gene has CDR1 MNHEY and CDR2 SMNVEV (reference sequence). Here the CDR3 reads CASRPTYSNQPQHF. CDR3 sequence (DNA): TGTGCCAGCAGACCGACATATAGCAATCAGCCCCAGCATTTT.

V and J are TRBV15 and TRBJ1-2; D possibly corresponds to TRBD1 (5 bases). Trimming shortened V by 1 base and J by 7 bases, and 13 bases separated the two germline ends. This CDR3 spans 14 amino acids. Germline V gives CDR1 LNHNV, CDR2 YYDKDF (reference sequence). The CDR3 DNA follows: TGTGCCACCAGCAGAGCTCAGGGTTTTCGTGGCTACACCTTC. Translated, it gives CATSRAQGFRGYTF.

The chain recombines TRBV7-9 with TRBJ2-7; a possible D gene is TRBD1 (6 bases). The CDR3 runs to 14 residues. Per the germline V gene, CDR1 is SEHNR and CDR2 is FQNEAQ (reference sequence). Trimming pared 5 bases from V and 3 bases from J, leaving 14 bases between. The CDR3 reads CASSQTGTHYEQYF. The DNA of the CDR3 is TGTGCCAGCAGCCAGACTGGGACACACTACGAGCAGTACTTC.

The gene calls are TRBV6-5 and TRBJ2-3; weak D call: TRBD2 (5 bases). The CDR3 has 16 residues. Trimming removed 0 bases from V and 2 bases from J, with 12 bases in between. Looked up from germline, CDR1 is MNHEY and CDR2 is SVGAGI. The CDR3 DNA is TGTGCCAGCAGTTACTCGAAGCGGAGGTTCACAGATACGCAGTATTTT. Translating it yields CASSYSKRRFTDTQYF.

This clone has only one observation. CDR3 protein: CASSLLPRSSYEQYF. The CDR3 DNA reads TGTGCCAGCAGCCTCCTCCCCCGGTCTTCCTACGAGCAGTACTTC. The rearrangement links TRBV28 to TRBJ2-7, with D uncertain. V was pared by 6 bases and J by 1 base, with 16 bases between. Germline CDR1 MDHEN, CDR2 SYDVKM. The CDR3 is 15 residues long.

This clone was recorded once. The chain links TRBV19 to TRBJ1-5, with TRBD1 identical over 9 bases. Trimming at V came to 3 bases and at J to 3 bases, leaving 3 bases not matched to a gene. CDR1 is LNHDA, CDR2 SQIVND, per germline (reference sequence). CDR3 size: 15 residues. CDR3: CASSIGQGNNQPQHF. The CDR3 region has the DNA TGTGCCAGTAGTATTGGACAGGGGAACAATCAGCCCCAGCATTTT.

The V gene is TRBV4-3, the J gene TRBJ2-5; TRBD1 might be the D (8 bases). Trimming took off 0 bases at V and 7 bases at J, with 15 bases between the two ends. Germline V CDR1 and CDR2: LGHNA, YSLEER. CDR3 length: 15 residues. CDR3 amino acids: CASSQDTGGAGTQYF. CDR3 coding DNA: TGCGCCAGCAGCCAAGATACAGGGGGGGCCGGGACCCAGTACTTC.

The CDR3 DNA is TGTGCCAGCAGTCAACAGGGGTTCGGGGAGCTGTTTTTT. It translates to CASSQQGFGELFF. This chain connects TRBV21-1 to TRBJ2-2; TRBD1, as called in the table, went unchecked against the DNA. TRBV21-1 is described as a pseudogene. This CDR3 spans 13 amino acids.

This chain joins TRBV28 and TRBJ2-7, with TRBD2 identical over 10 bases. Germline loops: CDR1 MDHEN, CDR2 SYDVKM. The CDR3 has 15 residues. Losses at the gene ends were 1 base for V and 1 base for J; bases not matched to a gene: 1. This CDR3 is CASSLSSGSSYEQYF. CDR3 coding DNA: TGTGCCAGCAGTTTATCTAGCGGGAGTTCCTACGAGCAGTACTTC.

The chain combines TRBV7-8 with TRBJ2-6; TRBD1 agrees at 7 bases. Losses at the gene ends were 5 bases for V and 4 bases for J; bases not matched to a gene: 14. Germline V lookup: CDR1 SGHVS, CDR2 FQNEAQ. This CDR3 is built from 18 residues. CDR3 nucleotide sequence: TGTGCCAGCAGCCTCCGGGACAGTAGGGTTCTGGGGGCCAACGTCCTGACTTTC. Protein: CASSLRDSRVLGANVLTF.